Presented here are 30 T cell receptor beta chains from one specimen sequenced in a study of T cells in localized non-small cell lung cancer. Sequencing was performed with immunoSEQ multiplex PCR; in TCRdb, only in-frame clones are kept and a portion is missing. The repertoire holds over a thousand clones, under 30% seen once, with about 18% in the top ten. Sequenced material: normal lung tissue next to the tumor, taken before any cancer treatment. The source of these receptors is a female donor of 60 years or more with stage I squamous cell lung carcinoma.

The V gene is TRBV18, the J gene TRBJ2-5; D remains unclear. The CDR3 spans 14 residues. Trimming pared 2 bases from V and 1 base from J, leaving 8 bases between. The germline V gene encodes CDR1 KGHSH and CDR2 LQKENI. As DNA, the CDR3 is TGTGCCAGCTCACCATGGGGATGCCAAGAGACCCAGTACTTC. It translates to CASSPWGCQETQYF. The full variable domain, in which reference TRBV18 and TRBJ2-5 provide the parts outside the CDR3, is NAGVMQNPRHLVRRRGQEARLRCSPMKGHSHVYWYRQLPEEGLKFMVYLQKENIIDESGMPKERFSAEFPKEGPSILRIQQVVRGDSAAYFCASSPWGCQETQYFGPGTRLLVL.

The chain links TRBV30 to TRBJ2-5; possibly TRBD2 for D (7 bases). Per the germline V gene, CDR1 is GTSNPN and CDR2 is SVGIG (reference sequence). This CDR3 has 14 amino acids. Between the trimmed V and J ends, which lost 2 bases and 7 bases, there was a span of 17 bases. Here the CDR3 reads CAWSPPRGATTQYF. CDR3 nucleotide sequence: TGTGCCTGGAGTCCCCCCCGGGGGGCGACGACCCAGTACTTC.

By frequency in the sample, this clone is medium-sized. This CDR3 reads CASSVFDGSGNGYEQYF. For the CDR3, the DNA is TGTGCCAGCAGCGTATTCGATGGCAGCGGTAATGGGTACGAGCAGTACTTC. The V and J genes are TRBV9 and TRBJ2-7, with D maybe TRBD2 (5 bases). The V end lost 1 base, the J end lost 4 bases, and 21 bases lay between the germline ends. The V gene's germline CDR1 is SGDLS and CDR2 YYNGEE. This CDR3 comprises 17 residues.

The chain combines TRBV6-8 with TRBJ1-1; D unresolved. The CDR3 runs 14 residues. Trimming left V 8 bases short and J 2 bases short, with 15 bases between. Germline CDR1 is MNHGY and CDR2 is SAAAGT. The CDR3 DNA reads TGTGCCAGCGTTGAGGCGCGGGCAAACACTGAAGCTTTCTTT. This gives the protein CASVEARANTEAFF.

This clone showed up just a few times. DNA for the CDR3: TGTGCCAGCAGGCGGGGGGGCGGTTATAGCAATCAGCCCCAGCATTTT. As protein: CASRRGGGYSNQPQHF. The rearrangement links TRBV2 to TRBJ1-5, with a possible D match to TRBD1 (6 bases). CDR1 and CDR2 (germline): SNHLY, FYNNEI. This CDR3 contains 16 residues. Trimming removed 6 bases from V and 0 bases from J, with 15 bases in between. Variable domain in full (rest from reference TRBV2 and TRBJ1-5): EPEVTQTPSHQVTQMGQEVILRCVPISNHLYFYWYRQILGQKVEFLVSFYNNEISEKSEIFDDQFSVERPDGSNFTLKIRSTKLEDSAMYFCASRRGGGYSNQPQHFGDGTRLSIL.

The chain couples TRBV9 to TRBJ2-5; 7 bases line up with TRBD2. V lost 5 bases and J lost 5; bases outside the gene matches: 3. Germline lookup yields CDR1 SGDLS and CDR2 YYNGEE. The CDR3 length is 12 residues. CDR3 DNA: TGTGCCAGCAGGGTTAGCGGGGAGACCCAGTACTTC. The encoded protein is CASRVSGETQYF.

By sample fraction, this clone is large. This chain uses TRBV19 with TRBJ2-5; D uncertain. Trimming removed 1 base at V and 4 bases at J, with 4 bases between. CDR3 length: 12 residues. The germline V gene has CDR1 LNHDA and CDR2 SQIVND (reference sequence). This chain's CDR3 is CASSIAGETQYF. In DNA form, the CDR3 reads TGTGCCAGTAGTATAGCGGGAGAGACCCAGTACTTC.

The chain carries TRBV6-8 and TRBJ2-6, with 7 bases matching TRBD1. J was trimmed by 0 bases and V by 4 bases; bases with no gene match: 0. The CDR3 has 15 residues. Germline loops: CDR1 MNHGY, CDR2 SAAAGT. The chain's CDR3 is CASSSGGSGANVLTF. DNA for the CDR3: TGTGCCAGCAGTTCAGGGGGCTCTGGGGCCAACGTCCTGACTTTC.

The chain has TRBV19 and TRBJ2-4, with D perhaps TRBD1 (6 bases). Per the germline V gene, CDR1 is LNHDA and CDR2 is SQIVND (reference sequence). V was cut by 6 bases and J by 4 bases, with 19 bases left in between. This CDR3 contains 16 residues. CDR3 coding DNA: TGTGCCAGTAGCACCCCTCGGGCAGGGGAAAAAAACATTCAGTACTTC. It encodes CASSTPRAGEKNIQYF.

This clone appeared a few times. The chain carries TRBV19 and TRBJ2-5; 7 bases are a match to TRBD1. CDR3 length equals 16 residues. Trimming cost V 4 bases and J 5 bases; bases outside gene matches: 13. CDR1 LNHDA and CDR2 SQIVND come from the germline V gene (reference sequence). The CDR3 protein is CASSKGASGGSETQYF. The DNA of the CDR3 is TGTGCCAGTAGTAAGGGGGCCTCAGGGGGTAGCGAGACCCAGTACTTC.

By its share, this clone is medium-sized (0.01 to 0.1%). Written as DNA, the CDR3 is TGTGCCAGCAGTTACCCCGGGACTAGCGGGAGATTCTACAATGAGCAGTTCTTC. Translated, it gives CASSYPGTSGRFYNEQFF. The gene calls are TRBV6-8 and TRBJ2-1; 14 bases map to TRBD2. Germline CDR1 and CDR2: MNHGY and SAAAGT. The V segment lost 2 bases and the J segment 3 bases; nucleotides outside the gene matches: 6. CDR3 length: 18 residues.

The J gene is TRBJ1-2, the V gene TRBV6-8, with 7 bases lining up with TRBD1. This CDR3 is built from 13 residues. Trimming cost V 4 bases and J 5 bases; bases outside gene matches: 4. Germline V gives CDR1 MNHGY, CDR2 SAAAGT. CDR3: CASSSSGGYGYTF. The CDR3 nucleotides read TGTGCCAGCAGTTCCTCAGGGGGTTATGGCTACACCTTC.

This clone occurred a few times. V is TRBV15 and J is TRBJ2-1; D is uncertain. This CDR3 has 15 residues. Trimming cost V 0 bases and J 5 bases, with 11 bases left between them. Germline CDR1 is LNHNV and CDR2 is YYDKDF (reference sequence). DNA for the CDR3: TGTGCCACCAGCAGAGAAGGGCTCGGCAACAATGAGCAGTTCTTC. It yields the protein CATSREGLGNNEQFF.

This clone appeared a few times. V and J are TRBV6-8 and TRBJ2-1; 10 bases match TRBD1. CDR3 length: 16 residues. Looked up from germline, CDR1 is MNHGY and CDR2 is SAAAGT. J lost 10 bases, V lost 0 bases, and 9 bases had no gene match. The CDR3 DNA is TGTGCCAGCAGTTACTCGACGTCAGCGGGACAGGGGGAGCAGTTCTTC. Protein product: CASSYSTSAGQGEQFF.

V gene TRBV18 combines with J gene TRBJ2-5, with TRBD1 identical over 8 bases. The CDR3 sequence is 12 residues long. Germline CDR1 reads KGHSH; CDR2 reads LQKENI. V lost 5 bases, J lost 7 bases, and 3 bases stayed unmatched. DNA for the CDR3: TGTGCCAGCTCAACTGGACAGGGGACCCAGTACTTC. Its protein is CASSTGQGTQYF.

This clone was counted between two and nine times. The chain carries TRBV5-1 and TRBJ2-2, with TRBD1 matching 9 bases. The CDR3 runs 15 residues. V was clipped by 3 bases and J by 7 bases; unmatched bases: 7. CDR1 is SGHRS and CDR2 is YFSETQ in the germline V gene. The CDR3 reads CASSSRTGEGGELFF. In nucleotides, the CDR3 is TGCGCCAGCAGCTCAAGGACAGGGGAAGGCGGGGAGCTGTTTTTT. Together with reference TRBV5-1 and TRBJ2-2, the CDR3 gives the full variable domain: KAGVTQTPRYLIKTRGQQVTLSCSPISGHRSVSWYQQTPGQGLQFLFEYFSETQRNKGNFPGRFSGRQFSNSRSEMNVSTLELGDSALYLCASSSRTGEGGELFFGEGSRLTVL.

In this sample, this clone turned up a few times. The CDR3 loop is CASSLEGTRTDTQYF. CDR3 sequence (DNA): TGTGCCAGCAGCTTGGAGGGGACCCGCACAGATACGCAGTATTTT. J is TRBJ2-3 and V is TRBV11-3, with D perhaps TRBD2 (6 bases). Trimming took 3 bases from V and 1 from J, leaving 11 bases between them. Germline CDR1 SGHNT, CDR2 YENEEA. The length of the CDR3 is 15 residues.

The chain couples TRBV7-2 to TRBJ2-4; perhaps TRBD1 as D (5 bases). The CDR3 runs 13 residues. The germline gives CDR1 SGHTA, CDR2 FQGNSA. The V gene lost 5 bases and the J gene lost 7 bases, with 12 bases spanning the gap. The CDR3 loop reads CASSQGNGNIQYF. The CDR3 DNA follows: TGTGCCAGCAGCCAGGGCAACGGTAACATTCAGTACTTC.

This clone is medium-sized within its sample. J is TRBJ2-3 and V is TRBV11-3; 7 nucleotides line up with TRBD2. V was pared by 5 bases and J by 4 bases, with 9 bases of the junction left unmatched. This CDR3 contains 15 residues. Germline CDR1 SGHNT, CDR2 YENEEA. CDR3 sequence: CASSRRETPADTQYF. The DNA for the CDR3 is TGTGCCAGCAGCCGGCGGGAGACTCCCGCAGATACGCAGTATTTT.

This sequence joins TRBV15 and TRBJ2-5; D call uncertain. This CDR3 is built from 16 residues. The V end lost 0 bases, the J end lost 0 bases, and 11 bases lay between the germline ends. Germline V gene lookup returns CDR1 LNHNV and CDR2 YYDKDF (reference sequence). CDR3 amino acids: CATSRDDWPYQETQYF. CDR3 nucleotides: TGTGCCACCAGCAGAGATGACTGGCCGTACCAAGAGACCCAGTACTTC.

This clone was found a few times. V and J are TRBV6-7 and TRBJ2-1; no definite D call. TRBV6-7 is identified as an open reading frame with a role that is uncertain. With 5 bases removed from V and 5 bases from J, the gap between germline ends came to 4 bases. CDR3 length: 11 residues. The CDR3 nucleotides read TGTGCCAGCAGTCAGAACAATGAGCAGTTCTTC. Translating gives CASSQNNEQFF.

This clone occurred once. This chain joins TRBV18 and TRBJ1-4; D perhaps matches TRBD1 (5 bases). CDR1 and CDR2 from the germline V gene are KGHSH and LQKENI. The CDR3 runs 13 residues. Between the trimmed V and J ends, which lost 10 bases and 5 bases, there was a span of 14 bases. In DNA form, the CDR3 reads TGTGCCACCATAGGGACCCGGAATGAAAAACTGTTTTTT. Its protein is CATIGTRNEKLFF.

This chain connects TRBV9 to TRBJ1-5; TRBD1 aligns across 10 bases. Germline V gene sequence: CDR1 SGDLS, CDR2 YYNGEE. V lost 3 bases, J lost 7 bases, and 4 bases stayed unmatched. This CDR3 is built from 14 residues. The DNA of the CDR3 is TGTGCCAGCAGCGCAGGGACAGGGGAACAGCCCCAGCATTTT. It encodes CASSAGTGEQPQHF.

The chain combines TRBV5-1 with TRBJ2-1, with 7 bases identical to TRBD2. The CDR3 loop spans 15 amino acids. J gave up 6 bases and V 4 bases, and 10 bases lay outside the gene matches. Germline loops: CDR1 SGHRS, CDR2 YFSETQ. Here the CDR3 reads CASSRRAGEVNEQFF. As DNA, the CDR3 is TGCGCCAGCAGCCGACGGGCGGGAGAGGTCAATGAGCAGTTCTTC.

This clone was seen only once. CDR3 sequence: CASSQAGDRSSYEQYF. CDR3 sequence (DNA): TGCGCCAGCAGTCAAGCGGGAGACAGGAGCTCCTACGAGCAGTACTTC. The rearrangement links TRBV23-1 to TRBJ2-7, with a possible D match to TRBD2 (7 bases). TRBV23-1 has ORF status, its function being uncertain. CDR3 length equals 16 residues. The V end was cut by 2 bases, the J end by 0 bases, with 14 bases between.

The J gene is TRBJ1-1, the V gene TRBV9; D may be TRBD1 (5 bases). This CDR3 spans 14 amino acids. The germline gives CDR1 SGDLS, CDR2 YYNGEE. V lost 5 bases, J lost 1 base, and 12 bases lay in between. The DNA for the CDR3 is TGTGCCAGCAGTGTTGTAGGGGCGAACACTGAAGCTTTCTTT. Translated: CASSVVGANTEAFF.

The chain recombines TRBV6-8 with TRBJ2-7; TRBD2 agrees at 8 bases. The CDR3 has 15 residues. CDR1 is MNHGY, CDR2 SAAAGT, per germline. V was clipped by 4 bases and J by 0 bases; unmatched bases: 5. The chain's CDR3 is CASSSVGTSSYEQYF. Written as DNA, the CDR3 is TGTGCCAGCAGTTCCGTCGGGACTAGCTCCTACGAGCAGTACTTC.

The table lists this clone with a few counts. The V call is TRBV19, the J call TRBJ1-5; perhaps TRBD1 as D (5 bases). CDR1 and CDR2 from the germline V gene are LNHDA and SQIVND (reference sequence). The length of the CDR3 is 14 residues. Trimming pared 10 bases from V and 1 base from J, leaving 14 bases between. The DNA for the CDR3 is TGTGCCACCCCTCCGCAGGGCAGCAATCAGCCCCAGCATTTT. Its translation: CATPPQGSNQPQHF. The full variable domain, completed using reference TRBV19 and TRBJ1-5, is DGGITQSPKYLFRKEGQNVTLSCEQNLNHDAMYWYRQDPGQGLRLIYYSQIVNDFQKGDIAEGYSVSREKKESFPLTVTSAQKNPTAFYLCATPPQGSNQPQHFGDGTRLSIL.

This clone has a handful of counts. This sequence joins TRBV19 and TRBJ1-4; D ambiguous. This CDR3 region has 13 residues. Germline lookup yields CDR1 LNHDA and CDR2 SQIVND (reference sequence). Deletions cut 4 bases from V and 8 bases from J, with 11 bases between. The CDR3 coding sequence is TGTGCCAGTAGTACCGTCAGGAAAGAAAAACTGTTTTTT. It translates to CASSTVRKEKLFF.

This clone has a handful of counts. CDR3 protein: CASSSRPSSLTDTQYF. The CDR3 DNA is TGTGCCAGCTCAAGCCGGCCTTCGTCCCTCACAGATACGCAGTATTTT. The chain joins TRBV18 to TRBJ2-3, with no clear D. V was clipped by 5 bases and J by 2 bases, with 17 bases between them. CDR1 is KGHSH and CDR2 is LQKENI in the germline V gene. There are 16 residues in the CDR3.